This TCR beta chain was recovered during a study of T cell repertoires in cytomegalovirus infection. Across the whole study: Matching HLA type and CMV infection were both indicated by public TCR beta signatures.

This clonotype was found many times. Its cognate antigen is unknown. The CDR3 sequence is 16 residues long. Deletions cut 5 bases from V and 4 bases from J, with 18 bases between. Germline V gene sequence: CDR1 MNHNS, CDR2 SASEGT. Each CDR3 protein gets one entry after TCRdb re-called the reads with MiXCR. The table has approximately 150,000 distinct CDR3 sequences, about 6% seen once. Study findings and constraints: CMV carriers having the relevant HLA were flagged by cumulative public TCR beta family frequency. The study found HLA-C-restricted CMV-specific TCR beta clonotypes dominating the ex vivo response.

The receptor comes from a human donor in good health (CMV status not recorded). Some clones in this sample may be carry-over from other donors' samples. Sequences were obtained from PBMCs. The rearrangement uses TRBV6-1 and TRBJ1-5; possible D gene TRBD1, 6 bases. CDR3 DNA sequence: TGTGCCAGCAGTCCCTCCATTGTGGGGGCGAATCAGCCCCAGCATTTT. Translation: CASSPSIVGANQPQHF.